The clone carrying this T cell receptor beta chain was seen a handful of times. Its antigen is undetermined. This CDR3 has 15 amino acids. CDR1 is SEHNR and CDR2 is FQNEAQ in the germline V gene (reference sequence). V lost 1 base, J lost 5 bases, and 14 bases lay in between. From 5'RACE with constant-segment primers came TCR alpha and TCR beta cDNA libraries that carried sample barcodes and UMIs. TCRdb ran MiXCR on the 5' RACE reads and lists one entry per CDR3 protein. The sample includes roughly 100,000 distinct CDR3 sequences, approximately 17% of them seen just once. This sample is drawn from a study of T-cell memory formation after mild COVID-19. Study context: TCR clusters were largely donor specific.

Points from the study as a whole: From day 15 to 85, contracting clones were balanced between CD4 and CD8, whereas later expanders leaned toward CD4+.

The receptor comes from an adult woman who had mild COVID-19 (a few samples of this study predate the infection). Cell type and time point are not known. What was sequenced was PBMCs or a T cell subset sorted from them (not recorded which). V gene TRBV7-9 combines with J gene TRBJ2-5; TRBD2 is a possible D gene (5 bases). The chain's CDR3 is CASSLVGLSGETQYF. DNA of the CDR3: TGTGCCAGCAGCTTAGTTGGCCTTTCGGGGGAGACCCAGTACTTC.